This is a list of T cell receptor beta chains from one sample in a study of vaccination effects on CD4 cells after COVID-19. These receptors are not linked to any known antigen. Data came from immunoSEQ multiplex PCR; TCRdb stores just in-frame clones and leaves some out. The repertoire includes 75,000 to 100,000 clones, under 85% of them detected once, and approximately 1% sits in the top ten. The source material was CD4+ T cells from PBMCs cultured with HCoV-OC43 spike peptides, sampled after COVID-19 vaccination. These TCRs come from a human donor who received a COVID-19 vaccine. CDR3s include the opening cysteine and the closing phenylalanine or tryptophan. Some rows mark clone size as missing; the rest say once, few, many or name a class of expanded clone.

CASSLVAGAYTGELFF TRBV5-1 NA
CASRVLGTFGEKLFF TRBV6-5 NA
CASSVRQGQGNTIYF TRBV7-9 few
CATSDSHQGDTEAFF TRBV24-1 NA
CASRDRVWTQYF TRBV27 NA
CASSLALRGALYGYTF TRBV11-2 NA
CASSLAWTSGGNEQFF TRBV5-4 NA
CASGLVKDGEQVNQPQHF TRBV12-5 few
CASSRSGNTIYF TRBV6-5 NA
CASSFGDRVNSPLHF TRBV12-1 NA
CAWSGQGSQPQHF TRBV30 NA
CASSPLAGEQETQYF TRBV18 NA
CASSSPTSGGGEQFF TRBV27 NA
CASSQGSGYTF TRBV6-5 NA
CASSQSGGTQPQHF TRBV23-1 NA